One T cell receptor beta chain is described in this entry. One end of the junction is discordant with germline, which a read error may explain. Per the original methods: Reference gene primer amplification gave nucleated cell count estimates. TCRdb keeps only in-frame clones here, not all; method: immunoSEQ multiplex PCR. V, J and clone size were drawn from that table, and D and trimming were deduced from the DNA. Of some 240,000 clones in the sample, around 81% were seen once. This CDR3 comprises 15 residues. Germline CDR1 reads SGHAT; CDR2 reads FQNNGV. This record belongs to a study of blood T cell repertoires in COVID-19. The overall study: The United States, Italy and Spain supplied acute and convalescent COVID-19 samples. Sources were T cells, B-cell-depleted T cells, or PBMCs; the material itself was cDNA or gDNA.

The Seattle patients joined while their infection was active and were tracked longitudinally afterward. The sequence derives from a woman at least 80 years old with COVID-19, enrolled during active disease. The sequencing input was peripheral blood. The chain carries TRBV11-2 and TRBJ1-3, with D tentatively TRBD1 (6 bases). CDR3 in DNA: TGTGCCAGCAGCTTATGGGACAAGGCTGGGAACACCATATATTTT. Translated: CASSLWDKAGNTIYF.